One sample yielded the 8 T cell receptor beta chains listed below, sequenced in a study of CD8+CD57+ T cells in acquired aplastic anemia listed by TCRdb under 2018. Sequencing instrument: Illumina HiSeq 2000. Genomic DNA was used as template for profiling of TCR beta VDJ combinations and CDR3 sequences. TCRdb took the public reads, trimmed them with fastp at Q25, ran MiXCR for clone calling and kept in-frame beta chains. Entries are consolidated by CDR3 protein sequence, retaining the most common genes and DNA. In this sample the table shows about 420,000 distinct CDR3 sequences, around 72% of which occur a single time. 4% of the sample is in the top ten clones. The sample consisted of sorted CD4+, CD8+, or CD8+CD57+ T cells (not recorded which) from PBMCs. The receptor source for this set is a human donor in good health, serving as a control.

About this clonotype itself: One end of the junction does not line up with germline, which may come from a read error. V usage is TRBV7-2 and J usage is TRBJ1-5; D gene unclear. CDR1 and CDR2 (germline): SGHTA, FQGNSA. The CDR3 totals 14 residues. The CDR3 DNA reads TGTGCCAGCAGCGTACCTCCCTGGGCCCTCCACTTTCGGTTT. Protein sequence: CASSVPPWALHFRF.

In regard to this clonotype: Without the conserved terminal phenylalanine or tryptophan, this CDR3 likely stems from a read error. V is TRBV7-2 and J is TRBJ1-1, with TRBD1 as a possible D gene (5 bases). This CDR3 is 13 amino acids long. Germline CDR1 is SGHTA and CDR2 is FQGNSA. V was shortened by 8 bases and J by 11 bases, with 21 bases between the two germline ends. The CDR3 here is CASGEGPNTNAFY. In nucleotides, the CDR3 is TGTGCCAGCGGGGAGGGGCCGAACACTAATGCTTTCTAT.

This clonotype was found many times. V gene TRBV19 combines with J gene TRBJ1-1; no definite D call. V was shortened by 6 bases and J by 1 base, with 15 bases between the two germline ends. Germline loops: CDR1 LNHDA, CDR2 SQIVND (reference sequence). The CDR3 is made up of 15 amino acids. The CDR3, as DNA: TGTGCCAGTAGGGACTCACGGGGAAGGAACACTGAAGCTTTCTTT. Its translation is CASRDSRGRNTEAFF.

Concerning this clonotype itself: A read error may explain this, as a much larger clone is one base away. The chain carries TRBV6-5 and TRBJ1-1, with unresolved D. Trimming stripped 4 bases from V and 4 bases from J, with 13 bases between. This CDR3 comprises 14 residues. Germline loops: CDR1 MNHEY, CDR2 SVGAGI. CDR3 amino acids: CASSSSLVVTEAFF. CDR3 nucleotides: TGTGCCAGCAGTTCATCTCTAGTGGTCACTGAAGCTTTCTTT.

The chain has TRBV5-6 and TRBJ2-3; TRBD2 matches at 12 bases. CDR3 length: 17 residues. Germline CDR1 and CDR2: SGHDT and YYEEEE. The ends lost 4 bases at V and 4 bases at J; junction bases unmatched: 10. Here the CDR3 reads CASSDDRTSGNPDTQYF. In DNA, the CDR3 is TGTGCCAGCAGCGACGACAGGACTAGCGGGAACCCAGATACGCAGTATTTT.

The chain recombines TRBV5-6 with TRBJ2-1, with D possibly being TRBD1 (6 bases). The germline V gene encodes CDR1 SGHDT and CDR2 YYEEEE. The CDR3 covers 14 residues. V was cut by 1 base and J by 5 bases, with 10 bases left in between. Here the CDR3 reads CASSLLTGDNEQFF. CDR3 bases: TGTGCCAGCAGCTTGCTGACAGGAGACAATGAGCAGTTCTTC.

Turning to this clonotype: Mismatch with germline at one junction end may stem from a read error. The chain joins TRBV11-2 to TRBJ2-3; D not certain. Germline-derived CDR1 and CDR2 are SGHAT and FQNNGV. The CDR3 consists of 16 residues. DNA for the CDR3: TGTGCCAGCGGCGCCAGTAGCTTACAAGACACAGATTCGCAGTATTTT. This encodes CASGASSLQDTDSQYF. The variable domain in full, with the rest retrieved from reference TRBV11-2 and TRBJ2-3, is EAGVAQSPRYKIIEKRQSVAFWCNPISGHATLYWYQQILGQGPKLLIQFQNNGVVDDSQLPKDRFSAERLKGVDSTLKIQPAKLEDSAVYLCASGASSLQDTDSQYFGPGTRLTVL.

A single count supports this clonotype. The junction departs from the called germline gene at one end, perhaps through a read error. The chain employs TRBV5-4 and TRBJ1-2; possibly TRBD1 for D (5 bases). Germline V gene lookup returns CDR1 SGHNT and CDR2 YYREEE (reference sequence). The CDR3 runs to 11 residues. The CDR3 DNA follows: TGCGCCTCCTTGGAGGGACCGAGCTACACCTTC. Its translation: CASLEGPSYTF.